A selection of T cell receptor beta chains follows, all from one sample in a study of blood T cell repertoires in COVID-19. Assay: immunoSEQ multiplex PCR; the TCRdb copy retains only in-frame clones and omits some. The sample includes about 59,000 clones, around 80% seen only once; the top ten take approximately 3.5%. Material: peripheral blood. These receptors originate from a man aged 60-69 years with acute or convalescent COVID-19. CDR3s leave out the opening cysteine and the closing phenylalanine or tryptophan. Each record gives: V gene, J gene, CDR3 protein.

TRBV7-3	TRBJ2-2	ASSAGGELF
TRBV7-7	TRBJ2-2	ASSRYHGDRTTGELF
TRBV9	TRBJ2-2	ASSGRPGVSGELF
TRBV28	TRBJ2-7	ASSRLAPYEQY
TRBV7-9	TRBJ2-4	ASSFFSGGPWYTNIQY
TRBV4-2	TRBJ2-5	ASSQVLRRKTQY
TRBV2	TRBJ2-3	ASSDRVQRERPDTQY
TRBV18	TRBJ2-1	ASSAGTGGTNEQF
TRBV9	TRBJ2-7	ASSLSPAYEQY
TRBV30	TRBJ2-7	AWSVQGLAGEQQY
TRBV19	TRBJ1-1	ASIPQGRAEAF
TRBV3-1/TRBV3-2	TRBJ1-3	ASRGAGSGNTIY
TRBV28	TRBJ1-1	ASQSSPGQVVSEAF
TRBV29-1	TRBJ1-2	SVEVPDRGRDGYT
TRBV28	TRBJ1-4	ASSPPGTAEKLF
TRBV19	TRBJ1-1	ASSTGELANTEAF
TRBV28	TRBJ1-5	ASSLPGTEVGQPQH
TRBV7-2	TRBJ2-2	ANRDRGNTGELF
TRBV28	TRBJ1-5	ASSLTGNQPQH
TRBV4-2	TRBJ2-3	ASSRTSGGVNTQY
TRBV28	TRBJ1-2	ASSSLNPADSFNYGYT
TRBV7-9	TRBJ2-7	ASSSRASGAYEQY
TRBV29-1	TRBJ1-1	SAMRGQGDTEAF
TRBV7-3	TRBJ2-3	ASSLTPPGGRAKWDTQY